This TCR beta chain was retrieved from a study of T cells in Graves' hyperthyroidism and ophthalmopathy. Study in general: Peripheral blood was drawn at first diagnosis, prior to all treatment.

This clonotype turned up a few times. Its antigen is unknown. The study included ophthalmopathy patients with Clinical Activity Score at least 3, NOSPECS grade at least 4 and duration under 3 months. Study-wide results and limits: Most clonotypes that expanded in the thyroid above 0.001 also showed up in blood. The model made its ophthalmopathy prediction, and onset followed a median approximately 6 months later.

TCR beta CDR3 region amplification was performed from RNA transcripts. Primed by the HTBI set, a first-round RT-PCR was run on the TCR CDR3. TCRdb used MiXCR to reprocess the multiplex PCR reads, holding one entry per CDR3 protein. The sample holds over 400,000 distinct CDR3 sequences; roughly 14% are singletons and the top ten take approximately 13%. Germline values: CDR1 SGHNT, CDR2 YYREEE (reference sequence). The V gene lost 4 bases and the J gene lost 0 bases, with 11 bases spanning the gap. The CDR3 length is 15 residues. The receptor comes from a man aged 18-30 years with Graves' ophthalmopathy. Specimen: blood. This chain joins TRBV5-4 and TRBJ1-3; D uncertain. The DNA of the CDR3 is TGTGCCAGCAGCGTAGACGGGTACTCTGGAAACACCATATATTTT. Protein sequence: CASSVDGYSGNTIYF.